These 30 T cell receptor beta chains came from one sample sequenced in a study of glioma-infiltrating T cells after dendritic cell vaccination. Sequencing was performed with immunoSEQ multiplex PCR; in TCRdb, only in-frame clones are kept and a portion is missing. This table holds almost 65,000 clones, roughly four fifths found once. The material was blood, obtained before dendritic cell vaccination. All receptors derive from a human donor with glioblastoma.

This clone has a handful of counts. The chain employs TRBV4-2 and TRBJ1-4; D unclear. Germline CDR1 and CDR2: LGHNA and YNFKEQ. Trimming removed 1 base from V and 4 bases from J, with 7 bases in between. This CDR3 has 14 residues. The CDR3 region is CASSQVGSNEKLFF. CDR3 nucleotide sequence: TGTGCCAGCAGCCAAGTAGGGAGTAATGAAAAACTGTTTTTT.

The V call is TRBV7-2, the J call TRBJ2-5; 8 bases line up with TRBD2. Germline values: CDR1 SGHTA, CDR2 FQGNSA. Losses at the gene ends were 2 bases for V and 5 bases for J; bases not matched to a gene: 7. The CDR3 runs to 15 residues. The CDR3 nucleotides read TGTGCCAGCAGCTTAAACGGGGGGGCCGCGGAGACCCAGTACTTC. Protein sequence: CASSLNGGAAETQYF.

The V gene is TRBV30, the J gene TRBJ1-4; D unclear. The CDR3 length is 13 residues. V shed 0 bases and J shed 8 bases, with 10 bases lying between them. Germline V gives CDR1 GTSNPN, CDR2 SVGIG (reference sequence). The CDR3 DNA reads TGTGCCTGGAGTGTCCGGGTTGGAGAAAAACTGTTTTTT. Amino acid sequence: CAWSVRVGEKLFF.

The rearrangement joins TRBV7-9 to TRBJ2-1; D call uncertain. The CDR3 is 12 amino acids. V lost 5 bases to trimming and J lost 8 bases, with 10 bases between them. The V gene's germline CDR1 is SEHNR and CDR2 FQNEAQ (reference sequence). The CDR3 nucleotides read TGTGCCAGCAGCCCCTCGTCCGATGAGCAGTTCTTC. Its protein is CASSPSSDEQFF.

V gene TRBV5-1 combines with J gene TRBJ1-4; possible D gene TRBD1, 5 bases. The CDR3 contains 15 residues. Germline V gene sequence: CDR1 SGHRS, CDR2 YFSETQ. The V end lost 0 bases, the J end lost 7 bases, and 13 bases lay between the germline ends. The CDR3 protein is CASSLEGRVVEKLFF. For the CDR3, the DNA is TGCGCCAGCAGCTTGGAGGGCAGGGTGGTTGAAAAACTGTTTTTT.

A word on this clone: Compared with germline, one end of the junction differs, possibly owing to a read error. This CDR3 reads CASGLNALLRLPEAFF. The CDR3 bases are TGTGCCAGCGGTTTGAACGCCCTACTGCGCCTACCTGAAGCTTTCTTT. The chain carries TRBV28 and TRBJ1-1, with no clear D. CDR1 is MDHEN and CDR2 is SYDVKM in the germline V gene. CDR3 length equals 16 residues.

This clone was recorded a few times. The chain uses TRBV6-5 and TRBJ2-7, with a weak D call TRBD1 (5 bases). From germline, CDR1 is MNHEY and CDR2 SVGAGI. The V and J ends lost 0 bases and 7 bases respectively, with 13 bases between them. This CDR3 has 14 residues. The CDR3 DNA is TGTGCCAGCAGTTACTCGACCAGGGCAGGGGAGCAGTACTTC. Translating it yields CASSYSTRAGEQYF.

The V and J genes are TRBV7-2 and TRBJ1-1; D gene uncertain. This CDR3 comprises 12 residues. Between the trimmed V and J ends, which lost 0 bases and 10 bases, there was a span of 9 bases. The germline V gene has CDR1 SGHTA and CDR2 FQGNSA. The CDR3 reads CASSLATGLAFF. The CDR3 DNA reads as TGTGCCAGCAGCTTAGCCACGGGTCTAGCTTTCTTT.

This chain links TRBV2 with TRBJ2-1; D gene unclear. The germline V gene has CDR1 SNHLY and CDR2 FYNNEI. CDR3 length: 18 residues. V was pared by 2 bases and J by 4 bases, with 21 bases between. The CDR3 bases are TGTGCCAGCAGTGAAACGTACCCAATCCTCAAAACTTACAATGAGCAGTTCTTC. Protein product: CASSETYPILKTYNEQFF. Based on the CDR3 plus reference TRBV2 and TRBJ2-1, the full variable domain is EPEVTQTPSHQVTQMGQEVILRCVPISNHLYFYWYRQILGQKVEFLVSFYNNEISEKSEIFDDQFSVERPDGSNFTLKIRSTKLEDSAMYFCASSETYPILKTYNEQFFGPGTRLTVL.

The CDR3 loop is CASSQGWGGGQPQHF. The CDR3 nucleotides read TGCGCCAGCAGCCAAGGGTGGGGGGGAGGTCAGCCCCAGCATTTT. The chain employs TRBV4-1 and TRBJ1-5, with D tentatively TRBD1 (5 bases). CDR1 is MGHRA, CDR2 YSYEKL, per germline. The CDR3 spans 15 residues. Between the trimmed V and J ends, which lost 1 base and 6 bases, there was a span of 13 bases.

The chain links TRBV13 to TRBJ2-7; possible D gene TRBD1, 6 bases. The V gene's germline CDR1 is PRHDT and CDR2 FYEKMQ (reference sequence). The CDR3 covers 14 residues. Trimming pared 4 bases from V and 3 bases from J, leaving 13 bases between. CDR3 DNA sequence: TGTGCCAGCAGCTCAAGGACAGTGAACTACGAGCAGTACTTC. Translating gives CASSSRTVNYEQYF.

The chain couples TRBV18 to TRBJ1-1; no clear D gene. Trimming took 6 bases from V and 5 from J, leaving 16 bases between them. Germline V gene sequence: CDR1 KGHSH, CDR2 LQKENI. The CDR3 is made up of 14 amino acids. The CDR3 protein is CASSKGSRGTEAFF. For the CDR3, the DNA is TGTGCCAGCTCGAAAGGGTCGCGGGGAACTGAAGCTTTCTTT. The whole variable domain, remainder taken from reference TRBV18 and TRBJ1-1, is NAGVMQNPRHLVRRRGQEARLRCSPMKGHSHVYWYRQLPEEGLKFMVYLQKENIIDESGMPKERFSAEFPKEGPSILRIQQVVRGDSAAYFCASSKGSRGTEAFFGQGTRLTVV.

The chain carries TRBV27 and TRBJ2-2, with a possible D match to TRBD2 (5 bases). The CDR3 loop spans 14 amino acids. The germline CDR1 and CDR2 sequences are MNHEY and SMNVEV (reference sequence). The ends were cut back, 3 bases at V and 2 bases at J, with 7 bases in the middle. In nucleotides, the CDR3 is TGTGCCAGCAGTTTGAGGGTAAACACCGGGGAGCTGTTTTTT. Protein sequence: CASSLRVNTGELFF.

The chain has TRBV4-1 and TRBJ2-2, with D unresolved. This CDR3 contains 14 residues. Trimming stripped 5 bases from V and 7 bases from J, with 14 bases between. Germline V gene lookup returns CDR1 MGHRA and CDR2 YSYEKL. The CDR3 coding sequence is TGCGCCAGCAGCGAAGTCTATCCGGTCGGGGAGCTGTTTTTT. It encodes CASSEVYPVGELFF.

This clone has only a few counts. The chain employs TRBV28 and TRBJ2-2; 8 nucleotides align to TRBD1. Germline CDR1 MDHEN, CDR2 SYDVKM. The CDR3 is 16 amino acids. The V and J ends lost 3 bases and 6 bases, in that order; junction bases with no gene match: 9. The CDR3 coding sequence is TGTGCCAGCAGTTTGCCGGGACAGGTGGGGGCCGGGGAGCTGTTTTTT. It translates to CASSLPGQVGAGELFF. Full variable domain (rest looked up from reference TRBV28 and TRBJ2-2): DVKVTQSSRYLVKRTGEKVFLECVQDMDHENMFWYRQDPGLGLRLIYFSYDVKMKEKGDIPEGYSVSREKKERFSLILESASTNQTSMYLCASSLPGQVGAGELFFGEGSRLTVL.

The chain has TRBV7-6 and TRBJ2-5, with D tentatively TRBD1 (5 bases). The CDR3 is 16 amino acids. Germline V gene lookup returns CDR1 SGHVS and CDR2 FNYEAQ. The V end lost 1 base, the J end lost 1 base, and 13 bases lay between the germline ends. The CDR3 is CASSLGPREIQETQYF. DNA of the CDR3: TGTGCCAGCAGCTTAGGTCCCAGGGAAATCCAAGAGACCCAGTACTTC.

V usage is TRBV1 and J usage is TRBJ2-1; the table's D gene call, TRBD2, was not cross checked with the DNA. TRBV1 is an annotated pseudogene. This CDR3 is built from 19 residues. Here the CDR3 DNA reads TGCACCAGCAGCCAACCAAGGGCTAGCCGTAAGGGCTCCTACAATGAGCAGTTCTTC. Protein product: CTSSQPRASRKGSYNEQFF.

CDR3 loop: CASSAQGASSDTQYF. The CDR3 bases are TGTGCCAGCAGCGCACAGGGGGCTTCGTCAGATACGCAGTATTTT. The chain employs TRBV5-4 and TRBJ2-3; 9 positions agree with TRBD1. CDR1 and CDR2 (germline): SGHNT, YYREEE (reference sequence). Trimming took 4 bases from V and 4 from J; bases not matched to a gene: 7. This CDR3 contains 15 residues.

The CDR3, as DNA: TGTGCCAGCAGTGAAGCCAGGGGGCATGGCTACACCTTC. Encoded protein: CASSEARGHGYTF. This chain connects TRBV6-1 to TRBJ1-2; TRBD1 matches 8 bases. The CDR3 is 13 residues long. Trimming at V came to 0 bases and at J to 6 bases, leaving 0 bases not matched to a gene. From germline, CDR1 is MNHNS and CDR2 SASEGT.

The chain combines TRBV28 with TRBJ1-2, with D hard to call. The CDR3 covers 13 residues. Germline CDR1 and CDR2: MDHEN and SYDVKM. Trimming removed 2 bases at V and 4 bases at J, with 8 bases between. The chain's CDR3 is CASSLGQSYGYTF. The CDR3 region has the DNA TGTGCCAGCAGTTTAGGGCAGTCCTATGGCTACACCTTC.

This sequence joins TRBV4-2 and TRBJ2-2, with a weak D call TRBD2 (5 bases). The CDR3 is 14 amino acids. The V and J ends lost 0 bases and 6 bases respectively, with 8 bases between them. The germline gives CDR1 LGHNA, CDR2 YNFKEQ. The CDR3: CASSQDAGPGELFF. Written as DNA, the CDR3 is TGTGCCAGCAGCCAAGATGCGGGCCCCGGGGAGCTGTTTTTT.

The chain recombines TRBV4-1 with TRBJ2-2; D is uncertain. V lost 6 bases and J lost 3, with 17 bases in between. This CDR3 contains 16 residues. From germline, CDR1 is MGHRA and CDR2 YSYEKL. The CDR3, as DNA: TGCGCCAGCAGTTCGTCGGCAGGTTCGTACACCGGGGAGCTGTTTTTT. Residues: CASSSSAGSYTGELFF.

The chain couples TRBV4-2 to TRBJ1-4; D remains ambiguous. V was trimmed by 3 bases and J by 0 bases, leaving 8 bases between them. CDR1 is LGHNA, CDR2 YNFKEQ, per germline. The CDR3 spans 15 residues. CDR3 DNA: TGTGCCAGCAGCCACGGGAGTGCAACTAATGAAAAACTGTTTTTT. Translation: CASSHGSATNEKLFF.

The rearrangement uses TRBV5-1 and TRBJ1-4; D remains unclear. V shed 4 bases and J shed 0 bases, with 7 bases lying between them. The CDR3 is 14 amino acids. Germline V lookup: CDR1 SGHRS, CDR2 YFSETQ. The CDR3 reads CASSPGATNEKLFF. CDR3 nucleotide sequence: TGCGCCAGCAGCCCGGGAGCAACTAATGAAAAACTGTTTTTT.

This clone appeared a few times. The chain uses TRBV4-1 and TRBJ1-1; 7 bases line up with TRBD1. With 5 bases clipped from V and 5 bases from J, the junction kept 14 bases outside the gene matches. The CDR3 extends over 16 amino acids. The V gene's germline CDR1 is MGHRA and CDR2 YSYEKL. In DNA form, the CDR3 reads TGCGCCAGCAGCATTCTCAGGGGGGAAGTTAAGACTGAAGCTTTCTTT. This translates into CASSILRGEVKTEAFF.

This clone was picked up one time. The CDR3 is CASSEPRGAGGREETQYF. CDR3 nucleotides: TGCGCCAGCAGTGAGCCCCGAGGAGCGGGGGGCCGGGAAGAGACCCAGTACTTC. J is TRBJ2-5 and V is TRBV10-2, with TRBD2 matching 9 bases. J gave up 3 bases and V 2 bases, and 13 bases lay outside the gene matches. The CDR3 has 18 amino acids. CDR1 is WSHSY and CDR2 is SAAADI in the germline V gene.

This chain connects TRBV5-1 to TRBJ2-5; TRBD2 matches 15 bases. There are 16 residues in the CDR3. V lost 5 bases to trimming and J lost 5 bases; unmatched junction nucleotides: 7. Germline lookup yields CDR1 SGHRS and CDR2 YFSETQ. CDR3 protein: CASSLTGTSGGETQYF. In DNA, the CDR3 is TGCGCCAGCAGTTTAACCGGGACTAGCGGGGGGGAGACCCAGTACTTC.

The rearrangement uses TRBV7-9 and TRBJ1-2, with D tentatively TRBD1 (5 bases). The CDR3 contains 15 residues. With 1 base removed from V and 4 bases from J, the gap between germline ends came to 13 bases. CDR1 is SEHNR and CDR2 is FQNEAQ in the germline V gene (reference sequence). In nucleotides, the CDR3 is TGTGCCAGCAGCTTAGGCGGGGGTCAAGTCTATGGCTACACCTTC. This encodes CASSLGGGQVYGYTF.

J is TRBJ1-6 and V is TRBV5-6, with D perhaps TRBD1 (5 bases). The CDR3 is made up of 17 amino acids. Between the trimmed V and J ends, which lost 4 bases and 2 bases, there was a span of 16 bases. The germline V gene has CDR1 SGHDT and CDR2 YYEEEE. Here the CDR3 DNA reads TGTGCCAGCAGCCCGGCGGGGGGTTGGACCTATAATTCACCCCTCCACTTT. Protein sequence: CASSPAGGWTYNSPLHF.

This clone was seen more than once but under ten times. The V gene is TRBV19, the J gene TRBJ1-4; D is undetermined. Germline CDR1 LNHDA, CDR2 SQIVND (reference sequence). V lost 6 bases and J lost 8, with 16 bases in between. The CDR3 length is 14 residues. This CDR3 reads CASSPTGRGEKLFF. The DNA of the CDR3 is TGTGCCAGTAGCCCTACGGGCAGAGGGGAAAAACTGTTTTTT.